Below are 13 T cell receptor beta chains sequenced from a single sample in a study of OX40 agonist ivuxolimab in advanced cancers. TCRdb's copy holds only in-frame clones and misses some; the assay was immunoSEQ multiplex PCR. The table shows over 15,000 clones, with over 60% occurring only once. The specimen was CD4+ or CD8+ T cells sorted from blood, collected in a trial of the OX40 agonist ivuxolimab. The receptors originated from an adult with an advanced solid tumor such as melanoma, head and neck, liver or kidney cancer.

The chain uses TRBV5-1 and TRBJ2-1; D call uncertain. Germline lookup yields CDR1 SGHRS and CDR2 YFSETQ. Trimming pared 4 bases from V and 3 bases from J, leaving 11 bases between. CDR3 length: 14 residues. The CDR3 nucleotides are TGCGCCAGCAGCCCGTCTACGGACTACAATGAGCAGTTCTTC. It is translated as CASSPSTDYNEQFF.

The chain recombines TRBV28 with TRBJ2-3; 7 nucleotides line up with TRBD1. Per germline, CDR1 MDHEN and CDR2 SYDVKM. The CDR3 totals 15 residues. V lost 3 bases to trimming and J lost 0 bases; unmatched junction nucleotides: 3. CDR3 in DNA: TGTGCCAGCAGTTTCGAGACAGGGAGCACAGATACGCAGTATTTT. It encodes CASSFETGSTDTQYF. The entire variable domain, with the rest obtained from reference TRBV28 and TRBJ2-3, is as follows: DVKVTQSSRYLVKRTGEKVFLECVQDMDHENMFWYRQDPGLGLRLIYFSYDVKMKEKGDIPEGYSVSREKKERFSLILESASTNQTSMYLCASSFETGSTDTQYFGPGTRLTVL.

The gene calls are TRBV27 and TRBJ2-7, with TRBD1 matching over 10 bases. V lost 6 bases to trimming and J lost 6 bases; unmatched junction nucleotides: 5. The CDR3 has 13 residues. Germline V lookup: CDR1 MNHEY, CDR2 SMNVEV (reference sequence). The DNA of the CDR3 is TGTGCCAGCAGCAACGGGGACAGGGGCGAGCAGTACTTC. Translated, it gives CASSNGDRGEQYF.

The chain employs TRBV13 and TRBJ2-5; possibly TRBD1 for D (6 bases). Germline V gives CDR1 PRHDT, CDR2 FYEKMQ (reference sequence). CDR3 size: 15 residues. The V end lost 0 bases, the J end lost 1 base, and 9 bases lay between the germline ends. In nucleotides, the CDR3 is TGTGCCAGCAGCTTAGGACAGGGTTTCCAAGAGACCCAGTACTTC. It encodes CASSLGQGFQETQYF. Looking up the rest from reference TRBV13 and TRBJ2-5 gives the full variable domain: AAGVIQSPRHLIKEKRETATLKCYPIPRHDTVYWYQQGPGQDPQFLISFYEKMQSDKGSIPDRFSAQQFSDYHSELNMSSLELGDSALYFCASSLGQGFQETQYFGPGTRLLVL.

The CDR3 loop is CASDPGQGDQPQHF. CDR3 bases: TGTGCCAGTGATCCGGGACAGGGAGACCAGCCCCAGCATTTT. The chain is built from TRBV19 and TRBJ1-5; 9 positions agree with TRBD1. The germline V gene has CDR1 LNHDA and CDR2 SQIVND (reference sequence). This CDR3 is 14 amino acids long. V trimming: 8 bases; J trimming: 7 bases; junction bases outside the gene matches: 9.

The chain couples TRBV12-2 to TRBJ2-1; the table's D call TRBD2 went unverified against the DNA. TRBV12-2 is a listed pseudogene. The CDR3 runs to 15 residues. CDR3 in amino acids: CASRQGLAVYNEQFF. DNA of the CDR3: TGTGCAAGTCGCCAGGGACTAGCGGTATACAATGAGCAGTTCTTC.

The rearrangement joins TRBV19 to TRBJ2-7, with D possibly TRBD2 on 6 matching bases. From germline, CDR1 is LNHDA and CDR2 SQIVND (reference sequence). Trimming took 6 bases from V and 5 from J, leaving 14 bases between them. The CDR3 spans 13 residues. The CDR3 DNA follows: TGTGCCAGTAGGGAGGGGCTGGCCCACGAGCAGTACTTC. It encodes CASREGLAHEQYF. The full variable domain, its missing parts supplied by reference TRBV19 and TRBJ2-7, is DGGITQSPKYLFRKEGQNVTLSCEQNLNHDAMYWYRQDPGQGLRLIYYSQIVNDFQKGDIAEGYSVSREKKESFPLTVTSAQKNPTAFYLCASREGLAHEQYFGPGTRLTVT.

The chain links TRBV7-2 to TRBJ2-7; TRBD2 aligns across 11 bases. Per germline, CDR1 SGHTA and CDR2 FQGNSA. Trimming removed 4 bases from V and 7 bases from J; junction bases left unmatched: 3. This CDR3 comprises 13 residues. CDR3 loop: CASSSRLAGEQYF. The CDR3 bases are TGTGCCAGCAGCTCACGACTAGCGGGGGAGCAGTACTTC.

In this sample, this clone is medium-sized (0.01 to 0.1%). V gene TRBV11-2 combines with J gene TRBJ2-7, with TRBD1 identical over 11 bases. The germline V gene encodes CDR1 SGHAT and CDR2 FQNNGV. The CDR3 has 14 amino acids. Unmatched junction bases numbered 1, after V lost 4 bases and J lost 2 bases. CDR3 bases: TGTGCCAGCAGCTGGGACAGGGGGACCTACGAGCAGTACTTC. This translates into CASSWDRGTYEQYF.

V gene TRBV23-1 combines with J gene TRBJ1-1, with 8 bases that match TRBD1. TRBV23-1 is an ORF; its function is uncertain. Losses at the gene ends were 0 bases for V and 7 bases for J; bases not matched to a gene: 7. This CDR3 has 15 residues. This CDR3 reads CASSQSRQGNGEAFF. The CDR3 coding sequence is TGCGCCAGCAGTCAATCGCGACAGGGGAATGGTGAAGCTTTCTTT.

The table lists this clone with a few counts. V and J are TRBV6-1 and TRBJ2-7; 10 bases fit TRBD2. V shed 7 bases, J shed 4 bases, and the junction held 7 bases outside the gene matches. The CDR3 length is 14 residues. Germline V CDR1 and CDR2: MNHNS, SASEGT. CDR3 sequence: CASISRTSGYEQYF. CDR3 DNA sequence: TGTGCCAGCATCTCTAGGACTAGCGGATACGAGCAGTACTTC.

This chain links TRBV5-8 with TRBJ2-7; D is unresolved. CDR3 length: 15 amino acids. Looked up from germline, CDR1 is SGHTS and CDR2 is YDEGEE. Trimming pared 0 bases from V and 2 bases from J, leaving 12 bases between. This CDR3 is CASSLDTVVAYEQYF. Here the CDR3 DNA reads TGTGCCAGCAGCTTGGACACGGTCGTGGCCTACGAGCAGTACTTC.

This clone showed up just a few times. The chain is built from TRBV15 and TRBJ2-3; no clear D. The CDR3 covers 13 residues. Germline CDR1 reads LNHNV; CDR2 reads YYDKDF (reference sequence). V shed 3 bases and J shed 0 bases, with 4 bases lying between them. In DNA form, the CDR3 reads TGTGCCACCAGCAGCCATAGCACAGATACGCAGTATTTT. This gives the protein CATSSHSTDTQYF.